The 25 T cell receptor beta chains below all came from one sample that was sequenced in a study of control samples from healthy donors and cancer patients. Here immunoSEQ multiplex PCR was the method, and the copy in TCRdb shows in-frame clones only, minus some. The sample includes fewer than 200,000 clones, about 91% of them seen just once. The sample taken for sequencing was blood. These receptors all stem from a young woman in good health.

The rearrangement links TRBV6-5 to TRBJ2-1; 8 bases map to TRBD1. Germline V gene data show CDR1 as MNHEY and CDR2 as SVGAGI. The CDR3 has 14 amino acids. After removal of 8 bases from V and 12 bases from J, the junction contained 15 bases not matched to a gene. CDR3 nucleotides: TGTGCCAGCGGCCCCGGGACAGGTCTATTGGGGCAGTTCTTC. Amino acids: CASGPGTGLLGQFF.

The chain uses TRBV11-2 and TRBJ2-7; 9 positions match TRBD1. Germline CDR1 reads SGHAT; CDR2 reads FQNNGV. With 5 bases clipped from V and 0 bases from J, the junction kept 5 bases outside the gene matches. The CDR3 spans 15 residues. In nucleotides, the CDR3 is TGTGCCAGCAGCCAGGGACAGGGAAGCTCCTACGAGCAGTACTTC. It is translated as CASSQGQGSSYEQYF.

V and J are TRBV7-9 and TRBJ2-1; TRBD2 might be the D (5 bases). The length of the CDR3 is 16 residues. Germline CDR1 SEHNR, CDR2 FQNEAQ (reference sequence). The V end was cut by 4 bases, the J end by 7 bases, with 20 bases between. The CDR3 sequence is CASSSLGGTVGNEQFF. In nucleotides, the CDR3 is TGTGCCAGCAGCTCCCTCGGAGGAACGGTTGGGAATGAGCAGTTCTTC.

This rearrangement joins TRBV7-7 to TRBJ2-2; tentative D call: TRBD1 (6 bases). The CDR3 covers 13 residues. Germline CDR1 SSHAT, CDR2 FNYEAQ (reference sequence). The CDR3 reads CAVQGWGPGELFF. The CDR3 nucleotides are TGTGCTGTACAGGGATGGGGCCCCGGGGAGCTGTTTTTT.

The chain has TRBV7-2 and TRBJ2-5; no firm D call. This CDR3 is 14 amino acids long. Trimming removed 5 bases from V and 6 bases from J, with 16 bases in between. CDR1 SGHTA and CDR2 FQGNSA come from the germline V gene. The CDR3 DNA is TGTGCCAGCAGCCAGAATCCCAGCGTGCAGACCCAGTACTTC. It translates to CASSQNPSVQTQYF.

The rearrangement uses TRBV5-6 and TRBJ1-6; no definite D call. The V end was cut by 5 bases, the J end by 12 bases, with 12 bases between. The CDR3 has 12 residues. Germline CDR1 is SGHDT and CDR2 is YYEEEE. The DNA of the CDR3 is TGTGCCAGCAGTATCCGAGCGCGACCCCTCCACTTT. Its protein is CASSIRARPLHF.

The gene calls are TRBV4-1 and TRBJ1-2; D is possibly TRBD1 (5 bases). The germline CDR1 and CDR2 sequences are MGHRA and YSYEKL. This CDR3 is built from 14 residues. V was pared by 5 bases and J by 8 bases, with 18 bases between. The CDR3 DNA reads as TGCGCCAGCAGCACAGGTGCTAGACTGGGGGGCTACACCTTC. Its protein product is CASSTGARLGGYTF.

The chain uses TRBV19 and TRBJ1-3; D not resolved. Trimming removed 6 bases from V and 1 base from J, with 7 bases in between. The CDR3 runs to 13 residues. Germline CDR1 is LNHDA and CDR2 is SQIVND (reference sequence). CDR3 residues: CASSTGSGNTIYF. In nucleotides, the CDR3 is TGTGCCAGTAGCACGGGGTCTGGAAACACCATATATTTT.

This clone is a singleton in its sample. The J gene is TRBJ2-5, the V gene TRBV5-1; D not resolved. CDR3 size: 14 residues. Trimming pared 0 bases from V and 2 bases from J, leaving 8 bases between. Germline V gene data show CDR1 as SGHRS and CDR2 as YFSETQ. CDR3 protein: CASSLGVGQETQYF. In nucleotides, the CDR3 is TGCGCCAGCAGCTTGGGAGTAGGACAAGAGACCCAGTACTTC.

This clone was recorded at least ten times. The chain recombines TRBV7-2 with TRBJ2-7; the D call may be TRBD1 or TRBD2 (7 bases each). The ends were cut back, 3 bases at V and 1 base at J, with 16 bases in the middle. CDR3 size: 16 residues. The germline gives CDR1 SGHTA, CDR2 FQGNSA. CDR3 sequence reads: CASSFEGASGSYEQYF. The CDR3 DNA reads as TGTGCCAGCAGCTTTGAGGGGGCTAGCGGATCCTACGAGCAGTACTTC.

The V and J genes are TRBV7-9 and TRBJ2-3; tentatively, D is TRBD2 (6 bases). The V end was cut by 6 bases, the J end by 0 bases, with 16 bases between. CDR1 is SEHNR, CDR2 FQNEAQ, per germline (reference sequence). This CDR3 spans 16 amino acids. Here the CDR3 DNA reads TGTGCCAGCAGACCCGAGCGGGCAACCAGCACAGATACGCAGTATTTT. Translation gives CASRPERATSTDTQYF.

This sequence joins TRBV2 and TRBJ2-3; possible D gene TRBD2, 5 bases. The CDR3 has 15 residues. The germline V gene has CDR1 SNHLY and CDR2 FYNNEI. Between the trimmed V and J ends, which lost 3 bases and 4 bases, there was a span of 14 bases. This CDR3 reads CASSDRASYADTQYF. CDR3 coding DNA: TGTGCCAGCAGTGATAGGGCTAGCTACGCAGATACGCAGTATTTT. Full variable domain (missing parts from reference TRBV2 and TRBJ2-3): EPEVTQTPSHQVTQMGQEVILRCVPISNHLYFYWYRQILGQKVEFLVSFYNNEISEKSEIFDDQFSVERPDGSNFTLKIRSTKLEDSAMYFCASSDRASYADTQYFGPGTRLTVL.

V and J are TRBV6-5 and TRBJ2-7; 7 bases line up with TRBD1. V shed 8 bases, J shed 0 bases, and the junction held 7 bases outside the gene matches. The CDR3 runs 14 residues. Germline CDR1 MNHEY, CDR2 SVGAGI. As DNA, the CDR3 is TGTGCCAGCCCGGGTCGGGACAGCTCCTACGAGCAGTACGTC. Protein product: CASPGRDSSYEQYV.

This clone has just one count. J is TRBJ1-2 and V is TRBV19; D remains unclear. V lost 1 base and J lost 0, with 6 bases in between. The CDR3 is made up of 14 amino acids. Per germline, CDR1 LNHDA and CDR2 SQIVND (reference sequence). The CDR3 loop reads CASSIATSNYGYTF. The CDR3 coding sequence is TGTGCCAGTAGTATAGCCACATCTAACTATGGCTACACCTTC.

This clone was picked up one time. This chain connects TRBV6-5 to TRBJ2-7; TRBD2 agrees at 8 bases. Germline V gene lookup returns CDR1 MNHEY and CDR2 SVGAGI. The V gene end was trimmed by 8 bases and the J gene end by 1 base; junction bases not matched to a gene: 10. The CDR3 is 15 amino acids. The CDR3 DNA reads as TGTGCCAGCGGGCGACTAGCGCTAGAATCCTACGAGCAGTACTTC. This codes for CASGRLALESYEQYF.

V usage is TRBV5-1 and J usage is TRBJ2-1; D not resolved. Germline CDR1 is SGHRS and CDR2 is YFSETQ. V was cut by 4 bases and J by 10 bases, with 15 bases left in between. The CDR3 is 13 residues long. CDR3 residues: CASSPGMLEEQFF. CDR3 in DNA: TGCGCCAGCAGCCCGGGTATGCTAGAAGAGCAGTTCTTC.

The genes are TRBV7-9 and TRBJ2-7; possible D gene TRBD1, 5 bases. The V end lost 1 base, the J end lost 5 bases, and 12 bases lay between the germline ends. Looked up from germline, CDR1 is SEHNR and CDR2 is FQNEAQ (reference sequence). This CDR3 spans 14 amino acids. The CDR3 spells CASSLDLGRNEQYV. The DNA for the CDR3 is TGTGCCAGCAGCTTAGATCTGGGGCGCAACGAGCAGTACGTC.

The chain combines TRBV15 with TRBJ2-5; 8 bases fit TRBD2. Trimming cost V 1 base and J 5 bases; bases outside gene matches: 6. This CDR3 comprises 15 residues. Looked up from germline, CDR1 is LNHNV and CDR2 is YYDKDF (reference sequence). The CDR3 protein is CATSRGTRGGETQYF. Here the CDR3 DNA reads TGTGCCACCAGCAGAGGGACCCGGGGGGGGGAGACCCAGTACTTC.

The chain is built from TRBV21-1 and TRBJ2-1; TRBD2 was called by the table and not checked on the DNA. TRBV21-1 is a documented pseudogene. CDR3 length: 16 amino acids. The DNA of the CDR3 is TGTGCCAGCAGCAACAGGAGGAGCCGGGCCTACAATGAGCAGTTCTTC. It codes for CASSNRRSRAYNEQFF.

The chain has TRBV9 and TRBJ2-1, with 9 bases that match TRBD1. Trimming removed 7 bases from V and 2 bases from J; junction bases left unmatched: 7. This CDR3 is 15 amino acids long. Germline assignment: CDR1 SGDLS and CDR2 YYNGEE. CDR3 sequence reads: CASGPDRGAYNEQFF. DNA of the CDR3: TGTGCCAGCGGACCGGACAGGGGCGCCTACAATGAGCAGTTCTTC.

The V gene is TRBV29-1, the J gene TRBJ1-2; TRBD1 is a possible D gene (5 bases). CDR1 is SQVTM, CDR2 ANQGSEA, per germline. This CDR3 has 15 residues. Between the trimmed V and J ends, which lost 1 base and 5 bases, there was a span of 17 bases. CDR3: CSVEVDRGAGYGYTF. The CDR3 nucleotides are TGCAGCGTTGAAGTCGATCGGGGCGCCGGGTATGGCTACACCTTC.

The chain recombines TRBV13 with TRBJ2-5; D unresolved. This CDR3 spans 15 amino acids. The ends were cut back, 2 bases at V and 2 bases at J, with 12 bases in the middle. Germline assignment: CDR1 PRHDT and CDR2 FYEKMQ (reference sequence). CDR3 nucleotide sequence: TGTGCCAGCAGCTTAATCCCAGCAGAACAAGAGACCCAGTACTTC. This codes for CASSLIPAEQETQYF.

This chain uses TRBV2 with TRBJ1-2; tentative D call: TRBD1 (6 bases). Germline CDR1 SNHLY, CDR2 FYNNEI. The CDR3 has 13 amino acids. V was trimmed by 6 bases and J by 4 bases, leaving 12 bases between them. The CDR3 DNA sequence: TGTGCCAGCAGCGGGGGGGCTGGCTATGGCTACACCTTC. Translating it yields CASSGGAGYGYTF.

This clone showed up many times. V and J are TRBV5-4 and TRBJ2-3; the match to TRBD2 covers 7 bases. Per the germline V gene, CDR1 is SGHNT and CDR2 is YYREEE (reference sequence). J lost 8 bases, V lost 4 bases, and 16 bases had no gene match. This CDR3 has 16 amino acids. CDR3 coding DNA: TGTGCCAGCAGCCCCCTCCTAGGGCGGGAGTCAAGTACGCAGTATTTT. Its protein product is CASSPLLGRESSTQYF.

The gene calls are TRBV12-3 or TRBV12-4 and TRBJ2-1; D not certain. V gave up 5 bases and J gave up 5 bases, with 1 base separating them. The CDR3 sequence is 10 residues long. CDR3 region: CASSNNEQFF. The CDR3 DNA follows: TGTGCCAGCAGTAACAATGAGCAGTTCTTC.